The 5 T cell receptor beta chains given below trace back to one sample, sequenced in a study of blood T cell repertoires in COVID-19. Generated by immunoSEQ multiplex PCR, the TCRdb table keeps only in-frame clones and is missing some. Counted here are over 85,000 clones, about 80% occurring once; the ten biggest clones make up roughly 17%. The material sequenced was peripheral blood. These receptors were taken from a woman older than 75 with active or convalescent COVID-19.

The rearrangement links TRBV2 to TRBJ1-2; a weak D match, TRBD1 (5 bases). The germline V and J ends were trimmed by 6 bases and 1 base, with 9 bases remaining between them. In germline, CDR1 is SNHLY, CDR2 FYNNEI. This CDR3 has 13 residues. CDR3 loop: CASSPDSNYGYTF. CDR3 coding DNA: TGTGCCAGCAGCCCCGACAGTAACTATGGCTACACCTTC.

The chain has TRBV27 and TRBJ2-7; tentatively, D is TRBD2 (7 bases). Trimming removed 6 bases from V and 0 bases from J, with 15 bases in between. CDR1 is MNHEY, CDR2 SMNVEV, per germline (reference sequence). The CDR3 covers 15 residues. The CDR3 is CASSLRGGPSYEQYF. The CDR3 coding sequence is TGTGCCAGCAGCCTTAGGGGGGGGCCCTCCTACGAGCAGTACTTC.

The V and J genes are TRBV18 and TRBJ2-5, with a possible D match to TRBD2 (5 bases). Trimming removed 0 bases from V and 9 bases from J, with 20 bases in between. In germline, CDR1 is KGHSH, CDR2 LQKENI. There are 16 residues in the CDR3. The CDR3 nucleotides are TGTGCCAGCTCACCACCTAGCGAGGGTGTGAAGAAGGCCCAGTACTTC. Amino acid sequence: CASSPPSEGVKKAQYF.

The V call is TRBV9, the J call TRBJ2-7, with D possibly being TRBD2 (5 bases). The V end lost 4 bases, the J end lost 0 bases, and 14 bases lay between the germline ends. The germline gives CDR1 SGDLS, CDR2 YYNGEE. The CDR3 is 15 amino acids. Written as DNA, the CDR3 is TGTGCCAGCAGCCCTTGGACGGGGAGCTCCTACGAGCAGTACTTC. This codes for CASSPWTGSSYEQYF.

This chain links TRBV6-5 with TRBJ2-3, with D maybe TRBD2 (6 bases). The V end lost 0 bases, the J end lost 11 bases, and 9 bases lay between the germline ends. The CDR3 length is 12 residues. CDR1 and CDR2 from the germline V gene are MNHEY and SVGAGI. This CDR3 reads CASSYSGTEQYF. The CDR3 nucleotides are TGTGCCAGCAGTTACTCAGGGACTGAGCAGTATTTT.